The clone carrying this T cell receptor beta chain was detected only a few times. Stated treatment: randomized to nivolumab then ipilimumab (arm A) or the reverse (arm B). Between the trimmed V and J ends, which lost 4 bases and 6 bases, there was a span of 17 bases. In germline, CDR1 is MNHGY, CDR2 SAAAGT. CDR3 length equals 15 residues. These data come from a study of sequential checkpoint blockade in melanoma. Study as a whole: First-line arms were nivolumab then ipilimumab, or the reverse, randomized 1:1. Around 90 pretreatment tumor DNA samples were TCRβ immunosequenced.

The data were produced by immunoSEQ multiplex PCR, yet TCRdb's version contains in-frame clones alone and is incomplete. Here the sample spans roughly 36,000 clones, about 30% being singletons. This receptor was taken from a human donor with melanoma. This chain connects TRBV6-8 to TRBJ2-3; D may be TRBD1 or TRBD2 (6 bases each). This specimen consisted of tumor tissue (inferred from file names), obtained from a patient given nivolumab and ipilimumab in sequence. Written as DNA, the CDR3 is TGTGCCAGCAGTTTGGGCGGGGACACTCCCGATACGCAGTATTTT. It is translated as CASSLGGDTPDTQYF.